This T cell receptor (beta chain) was recovered during a study of blood T cell repertoires in COVID-19 (dated by TCRdb to about 2020). At the level of the whole study: Samples covering the acute and convalescent phases of COVID-19 were provided by collaborators in the United States, Italy and Spain. The material from the prospective study consisted of cDNA or gDNA derived from T cells, B-cell-depleted T cells, or PBMCs. The dataset comprised deeply sampled blood TCRbeta repertoires from subjects exposed to, actively infected with, or recovered from COVID-19. The repertoires were released in a freely available public database meant as a resource for research on the immune response to SARS-CoV-2. Samples were obtained from the ongoing ImmuneRACE study (first 160 participants) and from over 1,000 subjects provided by 6 global collaborators. The sample metadata nearly always contained a de-identified subject ID, COVID-19 status, age in years and sex. Where available, HLA class I and class II types were obtained from metadata supplied by the sample provider rather than from assay-based typing. Broad study findings and their caveats: The quantity of clinical and demographic metadata differed by source and by participant and was supplied without curation.

Whole blood was collected in K2EDTA tubes by collaborating institutions according to the institutions' own protocols. For TCRbeta analysis, collaborator samples were shipped as frozen whole blood, as isolated PBMCs, or as DNA extracted from either sample type. CDR1 is given as KGHDR and CDR2 as SFDVKD, both from the germline V gene. The CDR3, cysteine through phenylalanine, is 16 amino acids long. Only the CDR3 portion is preserved as DNA: 48 bases, with reading frame beginning at the first base. At the junction V is shortened by 2 bases and J by 2 bases; bases outside the gene matches: 3. Comments on this clone: The specificity of this receptor is unknown. Base qualities are not recorded, but no much larger clone differs from it by a single base.

TCRbeta CDR3 regions were amplified from genomic DNA using the immunoSEQ Assay, a bias-controlled multiplex PCR. On the authors' methods: Nucleated cell counts per sample were estimated from amplification of reference gene primers within the assay. To quantify the absolute abundance of each unique TCRbeta CDR3 rearrangement, sequence reads were collapsed and filtered. For each sample, productive Simpson clonality was calculated by taking the square root of Simpson's diversity index across productive rearrangements. TCRdb re-hosts the immuneACCESS table, in-frame sequences only. Its copies lack some clones; in the studies checked, an unresolved V gene accounts for under half of them, and the cause for the rest is not known. For V, J and clone size, that table is used; D and trimming come from the DNA. This sample gives about 160,000 clones in total; 85% to 90% of them show up just once. The ten biggest clones cover 5.5% to 8% of the sample.

The source of this sequence is a man aged 45 to 65 with active or convalescent COVID-19. The chain joins TRBV24-1 to TRBJ2-1; TRBD2 fits 9 bases in the junction. Material for sequencing was peripheral blood. The base sequence is TGTGCCACCAGTGATTCGTCTAGCGGGACCTACAATGAGCAGTTCTTC. Its coded protein is CATSDSSSGTYNEQFF.